Sequencing of this T cell receptor beta chain was carried out in a study of OX40 agonist ivuxolimab in advanced cancers. The protocol was immunoSEQ multiplex PCR, while the TCRdb copy is restricted to in-frame clones and leaves out a portion. In the table there are under 80,000 clones, around 86% of which are singletons. Trimming removed 7 bases from V and 0 bases from J; junction bases left unmatched: 6. The germline gives CDR1 KGHSH, CDR2 LQKENI. This CDR3 has 16 amino acids. The input for sequencing was CD4+ or CD8+ T cells sorted from blood, taken in a trial of the OX40 agonist ivuxolimab. The chain recombines TRBV18 with TRBJ2-5; 12 bases are a match to TRBD1. The receptor was isolated from an adult with an advanced solid tumor such as melanoma, head and neck, liver or kidney cancer. CDR3 DNA sequence: TGTGCCAGCTTCGGGACAGGGGGCAACTACCAAGAGACCCAGTACTTC. Amino acid sequence: CASFGTGGNYQETQYF.